The 17 T cell receptor beta chains presented below share a single source sample, sequenced in a study of graft-versus-host responses after intestinal transplantation. These TCRs are of unknown antigen specificity. This table comes from immunoSEQ multiplex PCR, and its TCRdb copy is limited to in-frame clones, with some not included. The table records some 120,000 clones, around 92% of them present only once. Material: unstimulated CD8+ T cells sorted from spleen or lymph node cells, obtained before transplant. These receptors all stem from a human donor who was the organ donor for an intestinal transplant.

The chain carries TRBV30 and TRBJ2-2, with D tentatively TRBD2 (6 bases). From germline, CDR1 is GTSNPN and CDR2 SVGIG (reference sequence). This CDR3 has 14 residues. The ends were cut back, 7 bases at V and 3 bases at J, with 15 bases in the middle. The CDR3 region is CAFESGTYTGELFF. For the CDR3, the DNA is TGTGCCTTTGAATCCGGGACTTACACCGGGGAGCTGTTTTTT.

DNA of the CDR3: TGTGCCAGCAGTGAGGGTTTTGGAAACACCATATATTTT. Translation gives CASSEGFGNTIYF. The V gene is TRBV6-1, the J gene TRBJ1-3; D remains ambiguous. There are 13 residues in the CDR3. Trimming took 3 bases from V and 3 from J, leaving 6 bases between them. Germline CDR1 MNHNS, CDR2 SASEGT.

The rearrangement uses TRBV4-3 and TRBJ1-2, with 7 bases that match TRBD1. Germline-derived CDR1 and CDR2 are LGHNA and YSLEER. V dropped 0 bases and J dropped 4; count of bases not matched to a gene: 11. The CDR3 has 17 residues. This CDR3 is CASSQDLATGTAYGYTF. The CDR3 nucleotides are TGCGCCAGCAGCCAAGATCTGGCGACAGGGACGGCCTATGGCTACACCTTC.

CDR3 protein: CASSLRGDGNYGYTF. In DNA, the CDR3 is TGTGCCAGCAGCTTACGCGGGGATGGGAACTATGGCTACACCTTC. V is TRBV6-5 and J is TRBJ1-2; D uncertain. Trimming removed 6 bases from V and 2 bases from J, with 16 bases in between. The CDR3 covers 15 residues. Germline V gene sequence: CDR1 MNHEY, CDR2 SVGAGI.

This sequence joins TRBV25-1 and TRBJ2-3; no clear D. Trimming cost V 3 bases and J 2 bases, with 12 bases left between them. The CDR3 contains 15 residues. Germline CDR1 and CDR2: MGHDK and SYGVNS. The CDR3 DNA follows: TGTGCCAGCAGTGAGAGGCCTGATCTCACAGATACGCAGTATTTT. Its protein product is CASSERPDLTDTQYF.

The chain combines TRBV6-6 with TRBJ1-6; D unclear. V was pared by 0 bases and J by 7 bases, with 4 bases between. The germline V gene encodes CDR1 MNHNY and CDR2 SVGAGI (reference sequence). The CDR3 sequence is 13 residues long. CDR3 in amino acids: CASSYSTNSPLHF. The CDR3 bases are TGTGCCAGCAGTTACTCGACAAATTCACCCCTCCACTTT.

V gene TRBV7-6 combines with J gene TRBJ2-7, with D unresolved. Trimming took off 5 bases at V and 1 base at J, with 12 bases between the two ends. The CDR3 is made up of 14 amino acids. The germline gives CDR1 SGHVS, CDR2 FNYEAQ. This chain's CDR3 is CASSPNLGSYEQYF. The DNA of the CDR3 is TGTGCCAGCAGCCCGAACCTGGGGTCCTACGAGCAGTACTTC.

V and J are TRBV28 and TRBJ1-5, with D unclear. CDR3 size: 13 residues. Germline-derived CDR1 and CDR2 are MDHEN and SYDVKM. Trimming took off 8 bases at V and 0 bases at J, with 8 bases between the two ends. CDR3 DNA: TGTGCCAGCGGTGTGGCTAGCAATCAGCCCCAGCATTTT. Residues: CASGVASNQPQHF.

The rearrangement joins TRBV15 to TRBJ2-3, with D possibly matching TRBD2 (5 bases). Germline V lookup: CDR1 LNHNV, CDR2 YYDKDF (reference sequence). V was trimmed by 0 bases and J by 2 bases, leaving 9 bases between them. There are 15 residues in the CDR3. The CDR3 here is CATSREEGSTDTQYF. For the CDR3, the DNA is TGTGCCACCAGCAGAGAAGAGGGATCCACAGATACGCAGTATTTT.

This chain uses TRBV30 with TRBJ1-1; 7 nucleotides agree with TRBD1. The junction had 3 bases not matched to a gene; V was cut back by 1 base and J by 1 base. The CDR3 has 14 amino acids. Germline V lookup: CDR1 GTSNPN, CDR2 SVGIG (reference sequence). CDR3 in DNA: TGTGCCTGGAGTGGAGGGGGCTGGAACACTGAAGCTTTCTTT. Translating it yields CAWSGGGWNTEAFF.

This chain links TRBV4-3 with TRBJ2-1, with D possibly being TRBD2 (5 bases). The length of the CDR3 is 17 residues. Per the germline V gene, CDR1 is LGHNA and CDR2 is YSLEER. Trimming stripped 0 bases from V and 1 base from J, with 13 bases between. In DNA form, the CDR3 reads TGCGCCAGCAGCCAAGATGGACTGTACAATTCCTACAATGAGCAGTTCTTC. It specifies CASSQDGLYNSYNEQFF.

In this sample, this clone turned up a few times. The CDR3: CAIWGKGNTEAFF. The CDR3 coding sequence is TGTGCCATCTGGGGGAAGGGGAACACTGAAGCTTTCTTT. The genes are TRBV10-3 and TRBJ1-1; D might be TRBD1 (5 bases). Trimming removed 8 bases from V and 1 base from J, with 11 bases in between. The CDR3 length is 13 residues. Germline CDR1 is ENHRY and CDR2 is SYGVKD.

J is TRBJ2-7 and V is TRBV5-1; D possibly corresponds to TRBD2 (5 bases). V shed 4 bases and J shed 1 base, with 15 bases lying between them. CDR3 length equals 15 residues. CDR1 SGHRS and CDR2 YFSETQ come from the germline V gene. The CDR3 reads CASSPIFEGSYEQYF. The CDR3 nucleotides read TGCGCCAGCAGCCCAATATTCGAGGGATCCTACGAGCAGTACTTC.

The J gene is TRBJ2-5, the V gene TRBV6-1, with D hard to call. The germline CDR1 and CDR2 sequences are MNHNS and SASEGT. There are 13 residues in the CDR3. V was clipped by 3 bases and J by 2 bases, with 7 bases between them. As DNA, the CDR3 is TGTGCCAGCAGTGAGCATGTTCAAGAGACCCAGTACTTC. It is translated as CASSEHVQETQYF.

The rearrangement joins TRBV25-1 to TRBJ1-1; D perhaps matches TRBD1 (5 bases). The V gene's germline CDR1 is MGHDK and CDR2 SYGVNS. The ends were cut back, 1 base at V and 1 base at J, with 10 bases in the middle. The CDR3 totals 15 residues. CDR3 nucleotides: TGTGCCAGCAGTGAATCTGCAGGGCCGAACACTGAAGCTTTCTTT. Translated: CASSESAGPNTEAFF.

The chain carries TRBV27 and TRBJ2-2; D gene ambiguous. Germline CDR1 reads MNHEY; CDR2 reads SMNVEV (reference sequence). The CDR3 totals 14 residues. Trimming removed 2 bases at V and 3 bases at J, with 7 bases between. CDR3 sequence: CASSLLGHTGELFF. The CDR3 DNA sequence: TGTGCCAGCAGTTTACTGGGCCACACCGGGGAGCTGTTTTTT.

This chain joins TRBV13 and TRBJ2-1, with D possibly matching TRBD2 (5 bases). V lost 5 bases to trimming and J lost 3 bases, with 14 bases between them. This CDR3 spans 15 amino acids. From germline, CDR1 is PRHDT and CDR2 FYEKMQ (reference sequence). The DNA for the CDR3 is TGTGCCAGCAGCATTGGGAAAGGGAGCTACAATGAGCAGTTCTTC. This gives the protein CASSIGKGSYNEQFF.